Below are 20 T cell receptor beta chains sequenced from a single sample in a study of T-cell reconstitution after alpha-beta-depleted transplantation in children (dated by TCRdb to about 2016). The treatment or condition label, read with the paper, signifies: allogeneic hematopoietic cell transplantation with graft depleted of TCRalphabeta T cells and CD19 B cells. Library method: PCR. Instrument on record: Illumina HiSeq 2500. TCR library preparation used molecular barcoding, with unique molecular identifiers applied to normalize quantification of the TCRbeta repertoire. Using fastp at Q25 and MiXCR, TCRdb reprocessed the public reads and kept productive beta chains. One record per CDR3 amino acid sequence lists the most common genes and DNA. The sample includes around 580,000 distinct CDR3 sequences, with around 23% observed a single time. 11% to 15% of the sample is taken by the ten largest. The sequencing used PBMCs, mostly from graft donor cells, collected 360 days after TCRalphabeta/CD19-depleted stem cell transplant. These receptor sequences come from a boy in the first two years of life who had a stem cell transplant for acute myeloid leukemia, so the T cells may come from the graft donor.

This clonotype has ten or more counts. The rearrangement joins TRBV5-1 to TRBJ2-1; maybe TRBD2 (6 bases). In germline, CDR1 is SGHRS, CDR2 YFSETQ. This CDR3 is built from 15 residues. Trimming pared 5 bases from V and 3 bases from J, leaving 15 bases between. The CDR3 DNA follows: TGCGCCAGCAGGGCCGGGACTCCGAACTACAATGAGCAGTTCTTC. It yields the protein CASRAGTPNYNEQFF.

The CDR3 sequence: CSAEGRGTEAFF. Here the CDR3 DNA reads TGCAGTGCAGAGGGCAGGGGCACTGAAGCTTTCTTT. The chain is built from TRBV20-1 and TRBJ1-1, with a weak D call TRBD1 (6 bases). Germline loops: CDR1 DFQATT, CDR2 SNEGSKA (reference sequence). V was pared by 6 bases and J by 4 bases, with 12 bases between. The CDR3 spans 12 residues.

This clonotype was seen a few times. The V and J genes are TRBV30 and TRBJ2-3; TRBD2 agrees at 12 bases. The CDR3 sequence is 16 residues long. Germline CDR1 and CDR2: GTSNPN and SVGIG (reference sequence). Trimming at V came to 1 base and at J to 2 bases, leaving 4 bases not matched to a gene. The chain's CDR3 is CAWSGGLAGTTDTQYF. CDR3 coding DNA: TGTGCCTGGAGTGGCGGACTAGCGGGAACCACAGATACGCAGTATTTT. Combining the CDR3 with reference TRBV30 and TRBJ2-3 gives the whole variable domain SQTIHQWPATLVQPVGSPLSLECTVEGTSNPNLYWYRQAAGRGLQLLFYSVGIGQISSEVPQNLSASRPQDRQFILSSKKLLLSDSGFYLCAWSGGLAGTTDTQYFGPGTRLTVL.

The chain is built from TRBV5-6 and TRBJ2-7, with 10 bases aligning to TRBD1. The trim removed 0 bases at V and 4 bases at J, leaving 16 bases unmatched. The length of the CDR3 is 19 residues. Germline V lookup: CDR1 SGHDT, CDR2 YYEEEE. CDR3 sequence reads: CASSLGDRDRGGNWYEQYF. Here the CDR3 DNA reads TGTGCCAGCAGCTTGGGGGACCGGGACAGGGGCGGAAATTGGTACGAGCAGTACTTC.

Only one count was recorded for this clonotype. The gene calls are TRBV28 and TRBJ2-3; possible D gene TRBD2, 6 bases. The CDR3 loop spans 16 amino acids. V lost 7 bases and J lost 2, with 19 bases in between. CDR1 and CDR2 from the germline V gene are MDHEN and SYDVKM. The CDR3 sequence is CASKWAGNSHTDTQYF. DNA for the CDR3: TGTGCCAGCAAGTGGGCGGGAAACAGCCACACAGATACGCAGTATTTT. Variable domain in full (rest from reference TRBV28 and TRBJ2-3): DVKVTQSSRYLVKRTGEKVFLECVQDMDHENMFWYRQDPGLGLRLIYFSYDVKMKEKGDIPEGYSVSREKKERFSLILESASTNQTSMYLCASKWAGNSHTDTQYFGPGTRLTVL.

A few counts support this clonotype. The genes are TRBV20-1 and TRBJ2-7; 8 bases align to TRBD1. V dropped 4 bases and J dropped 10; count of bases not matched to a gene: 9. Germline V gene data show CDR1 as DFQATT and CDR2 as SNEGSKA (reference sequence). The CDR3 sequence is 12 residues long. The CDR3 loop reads CSATRSGTGQYV. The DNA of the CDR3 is TGCAGTGCTACCCGATCCGGGACAGGCCAGTACGTC.

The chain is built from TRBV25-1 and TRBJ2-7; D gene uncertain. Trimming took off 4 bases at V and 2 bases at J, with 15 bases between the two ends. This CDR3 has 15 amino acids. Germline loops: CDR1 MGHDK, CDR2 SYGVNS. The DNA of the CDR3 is TGTGCCAGCAGTGCACGTGGTCGAAGGGCCTACGAGCAGTACTTC. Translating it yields CASSARGRRAYEQYF.

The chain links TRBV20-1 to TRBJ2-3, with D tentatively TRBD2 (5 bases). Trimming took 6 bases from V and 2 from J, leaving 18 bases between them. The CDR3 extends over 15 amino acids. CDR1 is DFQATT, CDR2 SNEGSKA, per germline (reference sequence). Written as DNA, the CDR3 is TGCAGTGCCGCCCTCACGGGAATTTACACAGATACGCAGTATTTT. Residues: CSAALTGIYTDTQYF.

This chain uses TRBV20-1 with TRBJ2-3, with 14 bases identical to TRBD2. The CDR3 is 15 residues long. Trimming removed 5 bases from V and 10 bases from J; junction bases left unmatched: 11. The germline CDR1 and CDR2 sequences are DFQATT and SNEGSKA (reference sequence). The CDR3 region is CSARYFGTSGGSQYF. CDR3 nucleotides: TGCAGTGCTCGATACTTCGGGACTAGCGGGGGCTCGCAGTATTTT.

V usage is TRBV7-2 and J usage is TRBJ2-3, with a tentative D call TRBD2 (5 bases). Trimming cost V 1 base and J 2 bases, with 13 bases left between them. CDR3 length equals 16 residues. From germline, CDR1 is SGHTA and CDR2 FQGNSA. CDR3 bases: TGTGCCAGCAGCTTAGGACGAGGGCTCTCCACAGATACGCAGTATTTT. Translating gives CASSLGRGLSTDTQYF.

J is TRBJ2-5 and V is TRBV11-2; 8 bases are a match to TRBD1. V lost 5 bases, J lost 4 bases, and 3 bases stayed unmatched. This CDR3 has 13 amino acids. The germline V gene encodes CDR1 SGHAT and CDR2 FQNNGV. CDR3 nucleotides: TGTGCCAGCAGCGGGGGACAGGCAGAGACCCAGTACTTC. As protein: CASSGGQAETQYF.

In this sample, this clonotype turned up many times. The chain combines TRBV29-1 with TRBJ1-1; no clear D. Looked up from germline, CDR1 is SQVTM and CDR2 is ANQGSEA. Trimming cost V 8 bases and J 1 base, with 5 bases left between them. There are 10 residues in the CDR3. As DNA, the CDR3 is TGCAGCTCCGGGAACACTGAAGCTTTCTTT. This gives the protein CSSGNTEAFF.

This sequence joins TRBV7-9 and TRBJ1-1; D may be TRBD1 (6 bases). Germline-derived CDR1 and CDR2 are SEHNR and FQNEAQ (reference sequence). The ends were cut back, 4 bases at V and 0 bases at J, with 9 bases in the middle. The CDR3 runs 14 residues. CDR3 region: CASSWGHLNTEAFF. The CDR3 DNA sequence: TGTGCCAGCAGCTGGGGACACCTGAACACTGAAGCTTTCTTT.

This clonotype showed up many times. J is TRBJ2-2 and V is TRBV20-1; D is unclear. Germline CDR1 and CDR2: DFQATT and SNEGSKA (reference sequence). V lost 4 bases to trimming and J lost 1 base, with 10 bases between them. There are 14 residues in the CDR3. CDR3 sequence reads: CSATSRLNTGELFF. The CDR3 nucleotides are TGCAGTGCTACTTCTAGACTGAACACCGGGGAGCTGTTTTTT.

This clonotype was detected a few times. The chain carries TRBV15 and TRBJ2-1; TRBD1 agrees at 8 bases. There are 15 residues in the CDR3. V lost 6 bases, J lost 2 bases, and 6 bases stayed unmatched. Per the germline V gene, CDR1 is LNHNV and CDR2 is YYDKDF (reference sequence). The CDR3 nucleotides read TGTGCCACCAGACCGGACAGGGACACCTACAATGAGCAGTTCTTC. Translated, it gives CATRPDRDTYNEQFF.

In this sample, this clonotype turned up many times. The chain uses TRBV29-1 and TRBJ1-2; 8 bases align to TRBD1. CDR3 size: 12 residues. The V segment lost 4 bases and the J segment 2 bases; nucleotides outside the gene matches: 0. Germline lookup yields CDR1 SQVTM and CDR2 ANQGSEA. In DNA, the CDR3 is TGCAGCGTTGGGACAGGGAACTATGGCTACACCTTC. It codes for CSVGTGNYGYTF.

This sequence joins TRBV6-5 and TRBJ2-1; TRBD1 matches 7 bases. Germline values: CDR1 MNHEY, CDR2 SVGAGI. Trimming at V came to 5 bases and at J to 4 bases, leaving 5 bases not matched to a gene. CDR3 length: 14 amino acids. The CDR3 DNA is TGTGCCAGCAGTACTCCGGGACAGTACAATGAGCAGTTCTTC. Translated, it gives CASSTPGQYNEQFF.

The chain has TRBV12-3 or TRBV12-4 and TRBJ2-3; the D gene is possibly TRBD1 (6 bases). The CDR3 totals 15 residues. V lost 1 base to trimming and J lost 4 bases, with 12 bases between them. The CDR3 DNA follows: TGTGCCAGCAGTTTAGTTCTGGGGGCGGCAGATACGCAGTATTTT. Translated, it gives CASSLVLGAADTQYF.

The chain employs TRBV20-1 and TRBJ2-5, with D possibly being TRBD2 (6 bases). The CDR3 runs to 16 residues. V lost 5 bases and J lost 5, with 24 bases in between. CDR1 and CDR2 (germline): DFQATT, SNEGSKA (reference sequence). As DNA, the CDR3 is TGCAGTGCTTCCCTCGGGGGTAGCGGTGCGGCCGAGACCCAGTACTTC. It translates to CSASLGGSGAAETQYF.

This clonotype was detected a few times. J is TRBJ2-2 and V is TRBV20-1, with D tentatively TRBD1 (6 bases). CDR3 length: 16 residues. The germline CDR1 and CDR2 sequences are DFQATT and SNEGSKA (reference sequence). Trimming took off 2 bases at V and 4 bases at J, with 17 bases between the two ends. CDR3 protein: CSARPQGQAVTGELFF. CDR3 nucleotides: TGCAGTGCTAGACCCCAGGGGCAGGCGGTCACCGGGGAGCTGTTTTTT.